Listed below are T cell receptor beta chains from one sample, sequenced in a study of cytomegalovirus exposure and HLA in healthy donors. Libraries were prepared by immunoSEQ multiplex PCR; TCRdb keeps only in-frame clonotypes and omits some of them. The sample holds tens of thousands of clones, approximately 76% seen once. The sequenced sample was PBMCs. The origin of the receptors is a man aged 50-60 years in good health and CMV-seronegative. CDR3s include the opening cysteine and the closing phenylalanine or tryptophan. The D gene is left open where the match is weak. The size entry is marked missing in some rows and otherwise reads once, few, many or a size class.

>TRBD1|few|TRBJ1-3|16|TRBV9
TGTGCCAGCAGCGGGGGGACAGGGAACTCTGGAAACACCATATATTTT
CASSGGTGNSGNTIYF
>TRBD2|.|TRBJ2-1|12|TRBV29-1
TGCAGCGTTGAAGGTAGCGGGGGGGCTCAGTTCTTC
CSVEGSGGAQFF
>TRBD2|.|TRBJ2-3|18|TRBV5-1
TGCGCCAGCAGCTTGGCCGGGCTAGCGGGGGGGAGCACAGATACGCAGTATTTT
CASSLAGLAGGSTDTQYF
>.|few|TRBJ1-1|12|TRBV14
TGTGCCAGCAGCCAAGCCTGGAGGGAAGCTTTCTTT
CASSQAWREAFF
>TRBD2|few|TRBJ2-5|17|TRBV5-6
TGTGCCAGCAGCCCCATTTCCTGGCTAGCGGGGGAAGAGACCCAGTACTTC
CASSPISWLAGEETQYF
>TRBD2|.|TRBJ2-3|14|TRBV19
TGTGCCGCCAGCGGGGGGACAAACACAGATACGCAGTATTTT
CAASGGTNTDTQYF
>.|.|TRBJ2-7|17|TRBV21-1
TGTGCCAGCAGCAAAGCCGGGGCTGGCGGGGGGAACGACGAGCAGTACTTC
CASSKAGAGGGNDEQYF
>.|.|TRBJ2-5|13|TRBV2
TGTGCCAGGAAGGACAGACTTCAAGAGACCCAGTACTTC
CARKDRLQETQYF
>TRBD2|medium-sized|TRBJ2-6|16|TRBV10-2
TGCGCCAGCAGTGAGCGGGGGGGCTCTGGGGCCAACGTCCTGACTTTC
CASSERGGSGANVLTF
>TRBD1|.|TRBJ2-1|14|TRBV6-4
TGTGCCAGCAGCTTCGAAGGACAGGGAGGTGAGCAGTTCTTC
CASSFEGQGGEQFF
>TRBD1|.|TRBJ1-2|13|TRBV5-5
TGTGCCAGCAGCTGGACAGGGGGGTATGGCTACACCTTC
CASSWTGGYGYTF
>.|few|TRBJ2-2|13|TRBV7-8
TGTGCCAGCAGCGAAGGGGGCACCGGGGAGCTGTTTTTT
CASSEGGTGELFF
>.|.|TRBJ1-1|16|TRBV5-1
TGCGCCAGCAGCTTGGAAGGTCCGGGGGGGGACACTGAAGCTTTCTTT
CASSLEGPGGDTEAFF
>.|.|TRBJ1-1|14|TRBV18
TGTGCCAGCTCACCAGGACTCGTCGGGGCTGAAGCTTTCTTT
CASSPGLVGAEAFF
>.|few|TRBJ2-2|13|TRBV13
TGTGCCAGCAGCTTAGTATCGGGCGGGGAGCTGTTTTTT
CASSLVSGGELFF
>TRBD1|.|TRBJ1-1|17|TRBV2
TGTGCCAGCTGGGGAAAGGGACAGGGGGGGCCGGACACTGAAGCTTTCTTT
CASWGKGQGGPDTEAFF
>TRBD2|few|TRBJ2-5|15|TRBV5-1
TGCGCCAGCAGCTCGCCCCTAGCGGGGATCCAGACCCAGTACTTC
CASSSPLAGIQTQYF
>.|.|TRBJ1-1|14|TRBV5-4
TGTGCCAGCAGCTACCCCGGGGTAAACACTGAAGCTTTCTTT
CASSYPGVNTEAFF
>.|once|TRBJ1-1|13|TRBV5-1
TGCGCCAGCAGCTGGGGGCGGATCACTGAAGCTTTCTTT
CASSWGRITEAFF
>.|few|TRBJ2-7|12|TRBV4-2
TGTGCCAGCAGCCAAGACGCCTACGAGCAGTACTTC
CASSQDAYEQYF
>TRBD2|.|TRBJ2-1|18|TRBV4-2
TGTGCCAGCAGCCAAAGGACTAGCGGGGCGAGCTCCTACAATGAGCAGTTCTTC
CASSQRTSGASSYNEQFF
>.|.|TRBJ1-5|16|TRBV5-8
TGTGCCAGCAGCTCCTCGAGGAGCTTTAGCAATCAGCCCCAGCATTTT
CASSSSRSFSNQPQHF
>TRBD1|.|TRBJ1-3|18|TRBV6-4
TGTGCCAGCAGTGACTGGCCGGGACAGGGGTTTTCTGGAAACACCATATATTTT
CASSDWPGQGFSGNTIYF
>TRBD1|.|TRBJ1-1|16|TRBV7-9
TGTGCCAGCAGCGCATACAGGGGGCTAGGGAACACTGAAGCTTTCTTT
CASSAYRGLGNTEAFF
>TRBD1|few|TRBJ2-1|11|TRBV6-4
TGTGCCAGCAGGACGGACAGGGGTATGTTCTTC
CASRTDRGMFF
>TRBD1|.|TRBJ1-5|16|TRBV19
TGTGCCAGTAGGAGGACAGGGCTACATAGCAATCAGCCCCAGCATTTT
CASRRTGLHSNQPQHF
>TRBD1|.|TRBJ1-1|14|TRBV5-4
TGTGCCAGCAGCAGGGGACAGGAGGGGACTGAAGCTTTCTTT
CASSRGQEGTEAFF
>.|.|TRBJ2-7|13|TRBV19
TGTGCCAGTAGTATTCAGGGCTCCTACGAGCAGTACTTC
CASSIQGSYEQYF
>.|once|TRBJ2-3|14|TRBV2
TGTGCCTTCGTGACCCGCGGGGTCACAGATACGCAGTATTTT
CAFVTRGVTDTQYF
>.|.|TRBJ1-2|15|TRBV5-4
TGTGCCAGCAGCGGGCTCAGGGGCTTCTCTGGAGGCTACACCTTC
CASSGLRGFSGGYTF
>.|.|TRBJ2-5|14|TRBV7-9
TGTGCCAGCAGCTTAGGACAGGATTGGGAGACCCAGTACTTC
CASSLGQDWETQYF
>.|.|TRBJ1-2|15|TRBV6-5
TGTGCCAGCACCAAGGGTGGGGGCACCTTCTATGGCTACACCTTC
CASTKGGGTFYGYTF
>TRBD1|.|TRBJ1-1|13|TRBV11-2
TGTGCCAGCAGCTTTGGACAGGGGGCTGAAGCTTTCTTT
CASSFGQGAEAFF
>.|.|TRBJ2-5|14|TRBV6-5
TGTGCCAGCAGTTACTCCCAGGTTCAGGAGACCCAGTACTTC
CASSYSQVQETQYF
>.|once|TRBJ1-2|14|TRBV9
TGTGCCAGCAGCGTCTCCCCGCGGACTTCTGGCTACACCTTC
CASSVSPRTSGYTF
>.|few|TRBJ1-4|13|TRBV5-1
TGCGCCAGCAGCGAACAGGGCGCCGAAAAACTGTTTTTT
CASSEQGAEKLFF
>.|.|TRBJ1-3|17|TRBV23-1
TGCGCCAGCAGTCAGAACCCAACGGACAGCTCTGGAAACACCATATATTTT
CASSQNPTDSSGNTIYF
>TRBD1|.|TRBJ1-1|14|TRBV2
TGTGCCAGCAGAGAGGGACAGGGGAACACTGAAGCTTTCTTT
CASREGQGNTEAFF
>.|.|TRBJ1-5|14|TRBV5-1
TGCGCCAGCAGCTTGGACAGGCCTAATCAGCCCCAGCATTTT
CASSLDRPNQPQHF
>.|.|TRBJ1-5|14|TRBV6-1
TGTGCCAGCAGTGAAGTACGACTAAATCAGCCCCAGCATTTT
CASSEVRLNQPQHF
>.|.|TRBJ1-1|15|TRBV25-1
TGTGCCAGCAGTGAAACCGGGGGGTCGGTGTCTGAAGCTTTCTTT
CASSETGGSVSEAFF
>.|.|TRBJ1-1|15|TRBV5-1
TGCGCCAGCAGCTTGGATTCACTCATGAACACTGAAGCTTTCTTT
CASSLDSLMNTEAFF
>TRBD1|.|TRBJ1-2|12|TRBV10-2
TGCGCCGCCTCGACAGGGCCCGGTGGCTACACCTTC
CAASTGPGGYTF
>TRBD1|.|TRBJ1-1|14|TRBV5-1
TGCGCCAGCAGCACGACAGGGGGCCGGACTGAAGCTTTCTTT
CASSTTGGRTEAFF
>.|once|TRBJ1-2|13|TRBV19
TGTGCCAGTTCTCCCGGGCGGACTATCGGCTACACCTTC
CASSPGRTIGYTF
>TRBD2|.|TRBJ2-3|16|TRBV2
TGTGCCAGCAGTAAAATGTCTAGCGGGGGCACAGATACGCAGTATTTT
CASSKMSSGGTDTQYF
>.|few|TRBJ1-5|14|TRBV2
TGTGCCAGCACTTACGGGGTTAGCAATCAGCCCCAGCATTTT
CASTYGVSNQPQHF
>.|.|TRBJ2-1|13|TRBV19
TGTGCCAGTAATACACAGGGAGGGAGGTTTCGGGTCTTC
CASNTQGGRFRVF
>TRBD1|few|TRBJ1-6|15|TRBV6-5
TGTGCCAGCAGTGCATCCGGGACAGGGCGTTCACCCCTCCACTTT
CASSASGTGRSPLHF
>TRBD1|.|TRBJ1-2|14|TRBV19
TGTGCCAGTAGTACGGGACAGGGGGTGTTTGGCTACACCTTC
CASSTGQGVFGYTF
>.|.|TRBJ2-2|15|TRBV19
TGTGCCAGTGGCACCACAGGGTCGGGGACCGGGGAGCTGTTTTTT
CASGTTGSGTGELFF
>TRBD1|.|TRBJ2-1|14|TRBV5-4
TGTGCCAGCAGCTCTGGACAGGACTACAATGAGCAGTTCTTC
CASSSGQDYNEQFF
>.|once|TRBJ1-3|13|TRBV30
TGTGCCTGGGGGGAGGGGAGTGGAAACACCATATATTTT
CAWGEGSGNTIYF
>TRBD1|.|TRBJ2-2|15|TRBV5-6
TGTGCCAGCAGCCAACTGACAGGGGTTGCCGGGGAGCTGTTTTTT
CASSQLTGVAGELFF
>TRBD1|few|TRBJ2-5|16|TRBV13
TGTGCCAGCAGCTTAGAAGAGACAGGGTACCAAGAGACCCAGTACTTC
CASSLEETGYQETQYF
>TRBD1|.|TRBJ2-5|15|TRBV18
TGTGCCAGCTCACCAGAACAGGGGGCAGCGGAGACCCAGTACTTC
CASSPEQGAAETQYF
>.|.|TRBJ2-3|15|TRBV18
TGTGCCAGCTCCCAAAGGGAAGGGGTCACAGATACGCAGTATTTT
CASSQREGVTDTQYF